This T cell receptor beta chain stems from a study of blood T cell dynamics during melanoma immunotherapy. Libraries were prepared by immunoSEQ multiplex PCR; TCRdb keeps only in-frame clonotypes and omits some of them. In the table there are 340 or so clones, roughly two thirds of which are singletons. Time point noted: pre-treatment baseline. This clone was recorded once. CDR3 length equals 17 residues. The V end was cut by 1 base, the J end by 2 bases, with 17 bases between. Germline CDR1 and CDR2: LNHNV and YYDKDF (reference sequence). The chain uses TRBV15 and TRBJ2-5, with D tentatively TRBD1 (5 bases). The origin of this receptor is a human donor with melanoma. Specimen: central memory CD8+ T cells from blood, collected from a patient treated with checkpoint blockade. The CDR3 protein is CATSRGQGSSDQETQYF. The CDR3 nucleotides read TGTGCCACCAGCAGAGGGCAGGGTAGCTCGGATCAAGAGACCCAGTACTTC.